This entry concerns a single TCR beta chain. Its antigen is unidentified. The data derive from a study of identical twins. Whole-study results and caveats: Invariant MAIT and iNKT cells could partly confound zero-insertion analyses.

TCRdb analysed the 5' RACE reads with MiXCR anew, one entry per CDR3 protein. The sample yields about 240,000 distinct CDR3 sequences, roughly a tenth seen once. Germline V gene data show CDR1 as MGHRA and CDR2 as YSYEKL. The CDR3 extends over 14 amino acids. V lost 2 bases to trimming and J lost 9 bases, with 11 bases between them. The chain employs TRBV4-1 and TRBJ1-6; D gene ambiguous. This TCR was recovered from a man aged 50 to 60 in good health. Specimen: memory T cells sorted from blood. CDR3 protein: CASSQLPLGSPLHF. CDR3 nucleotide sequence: TGCGCCAGCAGCCAACTCCCCCTGGGTTCACCCCTCCACTTT.